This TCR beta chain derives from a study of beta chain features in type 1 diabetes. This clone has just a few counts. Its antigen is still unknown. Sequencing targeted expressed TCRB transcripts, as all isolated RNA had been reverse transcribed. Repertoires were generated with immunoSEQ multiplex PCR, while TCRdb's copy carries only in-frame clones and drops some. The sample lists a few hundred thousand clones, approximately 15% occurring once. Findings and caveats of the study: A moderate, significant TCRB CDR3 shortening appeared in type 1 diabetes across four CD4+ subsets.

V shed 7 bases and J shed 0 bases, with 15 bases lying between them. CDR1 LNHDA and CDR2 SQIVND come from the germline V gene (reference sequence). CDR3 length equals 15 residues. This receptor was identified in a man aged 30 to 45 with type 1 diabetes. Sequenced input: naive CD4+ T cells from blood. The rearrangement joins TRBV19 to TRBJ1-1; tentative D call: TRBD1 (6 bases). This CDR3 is CASTRTDSMNTEAFF. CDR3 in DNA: TGTGCCAGTACCCGGACAGATTCCATGAACACTGAAGCTTTCTTT.